Below are 18 T cell receptor beta chains sequenced from a single sample in a study of graft-versus-host responses after intestinal transplantation. TCRdb's copy holds only in-frame clones and misses some; the assay was immunoSEQ multiplex PCR. The data contain 23,000 or so clones, 90% of them singletons. Material: PBMCs, obtained just under 40 days after intestinal transplant. Source of these receptors: a human patient who received an intestinal transplant, so some T cells may come from the graft donor.

A single count supports this clone. The junction departs from germline at one end; a sequencing error may be responsible. This chain joins TRBV7-7 and TRBJ1-5; D gene uncertain. The CDR3 totals 13 residues. Germline values: CDR1 SSHAT, CDR2 FNYEAQ (reference sequence). DNA of the CDR3: TGTGCTAGCAGCTTAGACAGCAATCAGCCCCAGCATTTT. It specifies CASSLDSNQPQHF.

This chain uses TRBV6-5 with TRBJ2-6, with a possible D match to TRBD2 (6 bases). In germline, CDR1 is MNHEY, CDR2 SVGAGI. Trimming took off 2 bases at V and 2 bases at J, with 7 bases between the two ends. CDR3 length: 15 amino acids. CDR3 in DNA: TGTGCCAGCAGTTACCGGAGGGCTGGGGCCAACGTCCTGACTTTC. It is translated as CASSYRRAGANVLTF.

The chain combines TRBV18 with TRBJ2-5; D remains ambiguous. The germline V gene encodes CDR1 KGHSH and CDR2 LQKENI. The V end lost 6 bases, the J end lost 2 bases, and 10 bases lay between the germline ends. The CDR3 length is 13 residues. CDR3 residues: CASSPKGQETQYF. The CDR3 nucleotides are TGTGCCAGCTCGCCGAAAGGGCAAGAGACCCAGTACTTC.

Details on this clone: Relative to the germline gene, one junction end is altered; a read error may explain this. The rearrangement links TRBV18 to TRBJ2-5, with D unresolved. This CDR3 has 13 residues. Germline CDR1 and CDR2: KGHSH and LQKENI. CDR3: CVSSPASEETQYF. CDR3 nucleotide sequence: TGTGTCAGCTCACCAGCATCCGAAGAGACCCAGTACTTC.

This rearrangement joins TRBV4-2 to TRBJ2-7, with D possibly being TRBD2 (6 bases). This CDR3 spans 15 amino acids. The germline V and J ends were trimmed by 2 bases and 2 bases, with 13 bases remaining between them. Germline V gene lookup returns CDR1 LGHNA and CDR2 YNFKEQ. The CDR3 nucleotides read TGTGCCAGCAGCCAACTGAGCGGGTATCCCTACGAGCAGTACTTC. Translating gives CASSQLSGYPYEQYF.

This sequence joins TRBV4-2 and TRBJ2-1; 9 bases are a match to TRBD2. This CDR3 spans 18 amino acids. V shed 1 base, J shed 7 bases, and the junction held 14 bases outside the gene matches. Germline CDR1 is LGHNA and CDR2 is YNFKEQ. The CDR3 coding sequence is TGTGCCAGCAGCCAAGCCCCCAGCGGGAGGCCTACAAGGAATGAGCAGTTCTTC. Amino acid sequence: CASSQAPSGRPTRNEQFF.

The chain employs TRBV19 and TRBJ1-5; D ambiguous. In germline, CDR1 is LNHDA, CDR2 SQIVND (reference sequence). Trimming removed 2 bases from V and 4 bases from J, with 12 bases in between. This CDR3 contains 15 residues. The CDR3 DNA sequence: TGTGCCAGTAGTATAACCGGACGGAAGAATCAGCCCCAGCATTTT. Protein: CASSITGRKNQPQHF.

The rearrangement uses TRBV4-2 and TRBJ2-7; no firm D call. The V gene lost 0 bases and the J gene lost 5 bases, with 11 bases spanning the gap. The CDR3 consists of 14 residues. The germline V gene has CDR1 LGHNA and CDR2 YNFKEQ. The CDR3 is CASSQDTRDDEQYF. The DNA of the CDR3 is TGTGCCAGCAGCCAAGATACCCGTGACGACGAGCAGTACTTC.

The rearrangement links TRBV19 to TRBJ2-3, with D possibly TRBD2 on 6 matching bases. The germline V gene encodes CDR1 LNHDA and CDR2 SQIVND (reference sequence). The CDR3 is made up of 13 amino acids. V gave up 11 bases and J gave up 0 bases, with 12 bases separating them. The CDR3 DNA reads TGTGCCTGTGCGGGGACTAGCACAGATACGCAGTATTTT. As protein: CACAGTSTDTQYF. Looking up the rest from reference TRBV19 and TRBJ2-3 gives the full variable domain: DGGITQSPKYLFRKEGQNVTLSCEQNLNHDAMYWYRQDPGQGLRLIYYSQIVNDFQKGDIAEGYSVSREKKESFPLTVTSAQKNPTAFYLCACAGTSTDTQYFGPGTRLTVL.

The CDR3 nucleotides read TGTGCCAGCAGTTTATCGGACAGGGGAAGCGAGCAGTACTTC. This translates into CASSLSDRGSEQYF. This chain uses TRBV27 with TRBJ2-7, with TRBD1 matching 9 bases. The CDR3 is 14 amino acids. The V gene end was trimmed by 0 bases and the J gene end by 6 bases; junction bases not matched to a gene: 3. CDR1 and CDR2 (germline): MNHEY, SMNVEV (reference sequence).

V usage is TRBV10-2 and J usage is TRBJ2-1; D is undetermined. From germline, CDR1 is WSHSY and CDR2 SAAADI. The CDR3 has 15 amino acids. V was clipped by 3 bases and J by 6 bases, with 15 bases between them. The CDR3 DNA follows: TGCGCCAGCAGTGATCTGGGAATTTCGACCAATGAGCAGTTCTTC. Protein sequence: CASSDLGISTNEQFF.

The J gene is TRBJ2-5, the V gene TRBV4-1; unclear D gene. The CDR3 loop spans 15 amino acids. The germline gives CDR1 MGHRA, CDR2 YSYEKL. Trimming shortened V by 0 bases and J by 7 bases, and 15 bases separated the two germline ends. CDR3 protein: CASSQEVLGVGTQYF. Here the CDR3 DNA reads TGCGCCAGCAGCCAAGAAGTCCTGGGCGTGGGGACCCAGTACTTC.

This chain joins TRBV30 and TRBJ2-5; D is undetermined. Trimming removed 6 bases from V and 5 bases from J, with 7 bases in between. This CDR3 has 10 residues. Germline V gene lookup returns CDR1 GTSNPN and CDR2 SVGIG (reference sequence). In nucleotides, the CDR3 is TGTGCCTGCTACGGGGAGACCCAGTACTTC. Its translation is CACYGETQYF.

The genes are TRBV27 and TRBJ2-3; D is unclear. Germline V gene sequence: CDR1 MNHEY, CDR2 SMNVEV (reference sequence). V dropped 9 bases and J dropped 2 bases, with 24 bases sitting between them. The CDR3 is 17 amino acids. CDR3 loop: CASTRQAARSHTDTQYF. The CDR3 coding sequence is TGTGCCAGTACCCGGCAGGCGGCCAGGAGCCACACAGATACGCAGTATTTT.

The rearrangement links TRBV6-6 to TRBJ2-7, with TRBD2 as a possible D gene (5 bases). Germline CDR1 is MNHNY and CDR2 is SVGAGI (reference sequence). There are 14 residues in the CDR3. Trimming stripped 7 bases from V and 3 bases from J, with 16 bases between. The CDR3 loop is CASNNGVWGYEQYF. The CDR3 DNA is TGTGCCAGCAATAACGGGGTATGGGGCTACGAGCAGTACTTC.

V gene TRBV15 combines with J gene TRBJ2-5, with 7 bases matching TRBD1. The CDR3 contains 14 residues. V was clipped by 8 bases and J by 5 bases; unmatched bases: 11. Germline lookup yields CDR1 LNHNV and CDR2 YYDKDF (reference sequence). Written as DNA, the CDR3 is TGTGCCACCGGGGAAACAGGGGCCCTCGAGACCCAGTACTTC. Its translation: CATGETGALETQYF.

The chain couples TRBV28 to TRBJ2-6; D remains unclear. Between the trimmed V and J ends, which lost 2 bases and 1 base, there was a span of 15 bases. Germline V gene data show CDR1 as MDHEN and CDR2 as SYDVKM. This CDR3 is built from 18 residues. This CDR3 reads CASSLDLVGRSGANVLTF. CDR3 bases: TGTGCCAGCAGTTTAGATCTGGTTGGGCGTTCTGGGGCCAACGTCCTGACTTTC.

As DNA, the CDR3 is TGTGCCAGCAGCTTTTATGGACAGGGGCACTATGGCTACACCTTC. Translation: CASSFYGQGHYGYTF. The rearrangement links TRBV11-2 to TRBJ1-2; 9 bases line up with TRBD1. V trimming: 3 bases; J trimming: 3 bases; junction bases outside the gene matches: 5. The CDR3 contains 15 residues. The germline V gene encodes CDR1 SGHAT and CDR2 FQNNGV.